A single sample gave rise to the 21 T cell receptor beta chains below, sequenced in a study of T cell repertoires in cytomegalovirus infection. Their cognate antigens are unknown. MiXCR, applied by TCRdb to the reads, yields one record per CDR3 protein. The data hold some 560,000 distinct CDR3 sequences, with 40% observed a single time. The sample in question was cultured PBMCs, obtained from culture after CMV antigen stimulation. These receptors originate from a human donor in good health (CMV status not recorded). Some clones in this sample may be carry-over from other donors' samples.

This chain joins TRBV7-6 and TRBJ1-1, with D perhaps TRBD1 (5 bases). The CDR3 covers 13 residues. Trimming cost V 5 bases and J 1 base, with 8 bases left between them. Germline V CDR1 and CDR2: SGHVS, FNYEAQ. CDR3 nucleotides: TGTGCCAGCAGCAAGGGACGGAACACTGAAGCTTTCTTT. It specifies CASSKGRNTEAFF.

This clonotype was detected only a few times. J is TRBJ2-2 and V is TRBV19; 9 positions match TRBD2. V lost 6 bases to trimming and J lost 3 bases; unmatched junction nucleotides: 5. This CDR3 has 15 amino acids. CDR1 LNHDA and CDR2 SQIVND come from the germline V gene (reference sequence). The CDR3 DNA follows: TGTGCCAGTAGGTTTAGCGGGAGTGACACCGGGGAGCTGTTTTTT. As protein: CASRFSGSDTGELFF.

This clonotype has only a few counts. This chain joins TRBV7-2 and TRBJ2-3, with a weak D call TRBD2 (6 bases). The CDR3 length is 14 residues. Germline V gene sequence: CDR1 SGHTA, CDR2 FQGNSA. Between the trimmed V and J ends, which lost 1 base and 9 bases, there was a span of 14 bases. The CDR3 is CASSLVRDWGTQYF. As DNA, the CDR3 is TGTGCCAGCAGCTTAGTGCGGGACTGGGGGACGCAGTATTTT. The complete variable domain, with remaining parts taken from reference TRBV7-2 and TRBJ2-3, reads GAGVSQSPSNKVTEKGKDVELRCDPISGHTALYWYRQSLGQGLEFLIYFQGNSAPDKSGLPSDRFSAERTGGSVSTLTIQRTQQEDSAVYLCASSLVRDWGTQYFGPGTRLTVL.

The chain employs TRBV7-4 and TRBJ2-1, with D perhaps matching TRBD2 (5 bases). Germline lookup yields CDR1 SGHVT and CDR2 SQSDAQ. The CDR3 is 14 residues long. V lost 3 bases and J lost 9, with 15 bases in between. Here the CDR3 reads CASSFGGEVREQFF. For the CDR3, the DNA is TGTGCCAGCAGCTTCGGAGGAGAGGTGCGTGAGCAGTTCTTC.

The chain carries TRBV15 and TRBJ2-2, with TRBD2 as a possible D gene (7 bases). V lost 4 bases and J 6 bases, leaving 9 bases between the germline ends. Germline CDR1 LNHNV, CDR2 YYDKDF (reference sequence). This CDR3 spans 13 amino acids. The CDR3 DNA reads as TGTGCCACCAGCAAGGGGGGGGCCGGGGAGCTGTTTTTT. It yields the protein CATSKGGAGELFF.

This chain connects TRBV20-1 to TRBJ2-1; 11 bases map to TRBD2. This CDR3 is 15 amino acids long. V shed 5 bases and J 3 bases; nucleotides not matched to a gene: 6. In germline, CDR1 is DFQATT, CDR2 SNEGSKA (reference sequence). DNA for the CDR3: TGCAGTGCTTGGGGGACTAGCGGTTACTACAATGAGCAGTTCTTC. Residues: CSAWGTSGYYNEQFF.

This rearrangement joins TRBV18 to TRBJ2-3; 14 positions agree with TRBD2. V dropped 6 bases and J dropped 1; count of bases not matched to a gene: 3. The CDR3 is 16 amino acids. Germline loops: CDR1 KGHSH, CDR2 LQKENI. Here the CDR3 reads CASSAGLAGGTDTQYF. The CDR3 DNA reads as TGTGCCAGCTCGGCGGGACTAGCGGGGGGCACAGATACGCAGTATTTT. The variable domain in full, completed from reference TRBV18 and TRBJ2-3, reads NAGVMQNPRHLVRRRGQEARLRCSPMKGHSHVYWYRQLPEEGLKFMVYLQKENIIDESGMPKERFSAEFPKEGPSILRIQQVVRGDSAAYFCASSAGLAGGTDTQYFGPGTRLTVL.

The CDR3 region has the DNA TGTGCCAGCAGTTGGGGGTCCTACGAGCAGTACTTC. It is translated as CASSWGSYEQYF. The chain links TRBV12-3 or TRBV12-4 to TRBJ2-7, with D perhaps matching TRBD1 or TRBD2 (5 bases each). The CDR3 is made up of 12 amino acids. V lost 4 bases and J 1 base, leaving 5 bases between the germline ends.

V is TRBV12-3 or TRBV12-4 and J is TRBJ2-2; tentatively, D is TRBD1 or TRBD2 (5 bases each). The germline V and J ends were trimmed by 3 bases and 5 bases, with 13 bases remaining between them. The CDR3 is 15 residues long. The CDR3 DNA sequence: TGTGCCAGCAGTTTGGGGGACCTTTTGACCGGGGAGCTGTTTTTT. Protein product: CASSLGDLLTGELFF.

The chain employs TRBV7-9 and TRBJ1-3, with a possible D match to TRBD1 (5 bases). There are 15 residues in the CDR3. Trimming shortened V by 3 bases and J by 6 bases, and 15 bases separated the two germline ends. Germline loops: CDR1 SEHNR, CDR2 FQNEAQ (reference sequence). CDR3 sequence reads: CASSLRGSGENTIYF. In nucleotides, the CDR3 is TGTGCCAGCAGCTTGCGGGGGTCTGGTGAAAACACCATATATTTT.

The table lists this clonotype with a count of one. The chain carries TRBV7-6 and TRBJ1-4, with D perhaps TRBD1 (5 bases). The CDR3 runs to 13 residues. Deletions cut 1 base from V and 8 bases from J, with 8 bases between. Germline V gene sequence: CDR1 SGHVS, CDR2 FNYEAQ. The chain's CDR3 is CASSLGQLEKLFF. CDR3 coding DNA: TGTGCCAGCAGCTTAGGACAGCTCGAAAAACTGTTTTTT.

This chain uses TRBV20-1 with TRBJ2-7; 7 bases match TRBD1. Germline assignment: CDR1 DFQATT and CDR2 SNEGSKA (reference sequence). V was clipped by 3 bases and J by 3 bases; unmatched bases: 5. There are 13 residues in the CDR3. The CDR3 DNA reads as TGCAGTGCTAGGAAGGGACAGATCTACGAGCAGTACTTC. It translates to CSARKGQIYEQYF.

The V and J genes are TRBV5-4 and TRBJ2-1, with no clear D. This CDR3 spans 12 amino acids. The V end lost 1 base, the J end lost 6 bases, and 5 bases lay between the germline ends. Looked up from germline, CDR1 is SGHNT and CDR2 is YYREEE (reference sequence). The CDR3 region has the DNA TGTGCCAGCAGCTTGAAGCGCAATGAGCAGTTCTTC. This gives the protein CASSLKRNEQFF.

This clonotype occurred once. The chain joins TRBV10-3 to TRBJ1-5, with D perhaps matching TRBD1 (5 bases). Trimming stripped 2 bases from V and 5 bases from J, with 10 bases between. Germline V CDR1 and CDR2: ENHRY, SYGVKD. The CDR3 sequence is 14 residues long. The CDR3 sequence is CAISETGVDQPQHF. The CDR3 region has the DNA TGTGCCATCAGTGAGACAGGTGTGGATCAGCCCCAGCATTTT.

This clonotype was picked up a small number of times. The chain joins TRBV7-8 to TRBJ2-1, with 8 positions matching TRBD2. This CDR3 has 20 amino acids. The germline V gene has CDR1 SGHVS and CDR2 FQNEAQ. With V trimmed by 0 bases and J by 4 bases, 17 bases remained unmatched. CDR3 region: CASSLASPVSVQREYNEQFF. The CDR3 DNA reads as TGTGCCAGCAGCTTAGCCTCCCCAGTAAGCGTACAGCGGGAGTACAATGAGCAGTTCTTC.

The V call is TRBV6-1, the J call TRBJ2-1; either TRBD1 or TRBD2 may supply D (5 bases each). Trimming took 6 bases from V and 2 from J, leaving 17 bases between them. Per the germline V gene, CDR1 is MNHNS and CDR2 is SASEGT. CDR3 size: 16 residues. This chain's CDR3 is CASSAGRLAAYNEQFF. CDR3 nucleotide sequence: TGTGCCAGCAGCGCAGGGCGGCTAGCAGCCTACAATGAGCAGTTCTTC.

This chain connects TRBV11-2 to TRBJ2-7; TRBD1 matches 8 bases. CDR3 size: 16 residues. Germline trimming cut 2 bases from V and 1 base from J; bases unmatched to any gene: 7. Germline CDR1 SGHAT, CDR2 FQNNGV. CDR3: CASSLRTGYLSYEQYF. DNA of the CDR3: TGTGCCAGCAGCTTAAGGACAGGGTATTTGTCCTACGAGCAGTACTTC.

The CDR3 DNA follows: TGTGCCAGCAGTTTGGGGGAGAATTCACCCCTCCACTTT. Protein sequence: CASSLGENSPLHF. The chain links TRBV2 to TRBJ1-6; the D gene is possibly TRBD1 (5 bases). V was cut by 5 bases and J by 7 bases, with 9 bases left in between. Per the germline V gene, CDR1 is SNHLY and CDR2 is FYNNEI. The CDR3 runs 13 residues.

This chain uses TRBV6-6 with TRBJ1-4; D call uncertain. CDR3 length: 13 amino acids. Trimming left V 10 bases short and J 3 bases short, with 12 bases between. Germline CDR1 and CDR2: MNHNY and SVGAGI (reference sequence). In DNA, the CDR3 is TGTGCCACCACTTGGTTAGCTAATGAAAAACTGTTTTTT. As protein: CATTWLANEKLFF.

This clonotype was recorded only once. The chain recombines TRBV12-3 or TRBV12-4 with TRBJ2-1; D gene ambiguous. This CDR3 has 14 amino acids. V lost 6 bases to trimming and J lost 5 bases, with 14 bases between them. CDR3 protein: CASSLGQDHNEQFF. CDR3 nucleotides: TGTGCCAGCAGCCTAGGGCAGGACCACAATGAGCAGTTCTTC.

The V gene is TRBV11-2, the J gene TRBJ2-1; 10 bases agree with TRBD2. V shed 1 base and J 9 bases; nucleotides not matched to a gene: 6. This CDR3 spans 15 amino acids. The germline gives CDR1 SGHAT, CDR2 FQNNGV. This CDR3 reads CASSLVGAGGGEQFF. CDR3 bases: TGTGCCAGCAGCTTAGTCGGAGCGGGGGGGGGTGAGCAGTTCTTC.